Listed here are 32 T cell receptor beta chains from one sample, sequenced in a study of blood T cell repertoires in COVID-19. Repertoires were generated with immunoSEQ multiplex PCR, while TCRdb's copy carries only in-frame clones and drops some. The sample carries about 160,000 clones, around 80% recorded once. The material sequenced was peripheral blood. The receptors here all came from an elderly woman with active or convalescent COVID-19.

The V gene is TRBV5-1, the J gene TRBJ2-7; a weak D match, TRBD1 (5 bases). Deletions cut 7 bases from V and 5 bases from J, with 13 bases between. Germline CDR1 SGHRS, CDR2 YFSETQ. The CDR3 consists of 12 residues. The CDR3 region has the DNA TGCGCCAGCGGGGCCGACGGCCACGAGCAGTACTTC. Amino acid sequence: CASGADGHEQYF.

The chain carries TRBV7-9 and TRBJ1-2; D call uncertain. Germline V gene data show CDR1 as SEHNR and CDR2 as FQNEAQ (reference sequence). Trimming stripped 1 base from V and 3 bases from J, with 9 bases between. This CDR3 spans 14 amino acids. CDR3 amino acids: CASSLGAVDYGYTF. The CDR3 DNA reads TGTGCCAGCAGCTTAGGTGCGGTTGACTATGGCTACACCTTC.

The V and J genes are TRBV11-1 and TRBJ2-1, with 9 nucleotides matching TRBD1. CDR3 size: 14 residues. V trimming: 6 bases; J trimming: 3 bases; junction bases outside the gene matches: 3. CDR1 and CDR2 from the germline V gene are SGHAT and FQDESV (reference sequence). CDR3 amino acids: CASRWTGDYNEQFF. CDR3 nucleotides: TGTGCCAGCAGATGGACAGGGGACTACAATGAGCAGTTCTTC.

The genes are TRBV7-2 and TRBJ2-7; D call uncertain. Per germline, CDR1 SGHTA and CDR2 FQGNSA. Trimming took 4 bases from V and 4 from J, leaving 8 bases between them. The CDR3 contains 12 residues. CDR3 loop: CASSSSAYEQYF. CDR3 coding DNA: TGTGCCAGCAGCTCATCAGCGTACGAGCAGTACTTC.

The chain joins TRBV6-2 or TRBV6-3 to TRBJ2-1; tentatively, D is TRBD1 (6 bases). Trimming pared 2 bases from V and 4 bases from J, leaving 12 bases between. From germline, CDR1 is MNHEY and CDR2 SVGEGT. This CDR3 has 15 amino acids. CDR3 sequence (DNA): TGTGCCAGCAGTTACGGACAGAATCCTTACAATGAGCAGTTCTTC. Translating it yields CASSYGQNPYNEQFF.

The chain couples TRBV19 to TRBJ1-2; D is undetermined. The ends were cut back, 7 bases at V and 0 bases at J, with 21 bases in the middle. The germline gives CDR1 LNHDA, CDR2 SQIVND (reference sequence). The CDR3 is 17 residues long. Written as DNA, the CDR3 is TGTGCCAGTAAAGGAACCCAGAGGGAAAGATCTAACTATGGCTACACCTTC. It specifies CASKGTQRERSNYGYTF.

V gene TRBV6-5 combines with J gene TRBJ1-5, with D maybe TRBD1 (5 bases). CDR3 size: 14 residues. Deletions cut 5 bases from V and 2 bases from J, with 10 bases between. Per the germline V gene, CDR1 is MNHEY and CDR2 is SVGAGI. CDR3 in amino acids: CASSQGRGNQPQHF. The CDR3, as DNA: TGTGCCAGCAGTCAGGGCAGGGGCAATCAGCCCCAGCATTTT.

This chain joins TRBV15 and TRBJ1-5; the D is unclear. V was clipped by 0 bases and J by 0 bases, with 6 bases between them. Germline V gene sequence: CDR1 LNHNV, CDR2 YYDKDF (reference sequence). This CDR3 has 15 residues. The CDR3 protein is CATSRDPYSNQPQHF. DNA for the CDR3: TGTGCCACCAGCAGAGATCCTTATAGCAATCAGCCCCAGCATTTT.

The rearrangement joins TRBV3-1 (or the pseudogene TRBV3-2) to TRBJ2-1; a weak D match, TRBD2 (6 bases). The germline V gene encodes CDR1 LGHDT and CDR2 YNNKEL (reference sequence). V lost 4 bases to trimming and J lost 1 base, with 14 bases between them. CDR3 length equals 16 residues. The CDR3 DNA follows: TGTGCCAGCAGCCGGAGAACGGCGGGGTCCTACAATGAGCAGTTCTTC. Its translation: CASSRRTAGSYNEQFF.

The chain carries TRBV11-3 and TRBJ1-2; D gene ambiguous. Germline CDR1 reads SGHNT; CDR2 reads YENEEA. Trimming took off 0 bases at V and 6 bases at J, with 2 bases between the two ends. The CDR3 contains 11 residues. The CDR3 bases are TGTGCCAGCAGCTTAGACGATGGCTACACCTTC. It specifies CASSLDDGYTF.

The gene calls are TRBV5-5 and TRBJ1-5, with TRBD1 matching 8 bases. Germline V gene data show CDR1 as SGHKS and CDR2 as YYEKEE (reference sequence). CDR3 length: 14 amino acids. With V trimmed by 5 bases and J by 4 bases, 5 bases remained unmatched. This chain's CDR3 is CASSLRTGNQPQHF. The CDR3 DNA reads as TGTGCCAGCAGTTTACGGACAGGGAATCAGCCCCAGCATTTT.

This sequence joins TRBV7-2 and TRBJ1-6; TRBD1 aligns across 11 bases. Losses at the gene ends were 1 base for V and 3 bases for J; bases not matched to a gene: 8. The CDR3 covers 19 residues. Germline CDR1 and CDR2: SGHTA and FQGNSA. The CDR3 loop is CASSLVTGQGANYNSPLHF. CDR3 DNA: TGTGCCAGCAGCTTAGTCACCGGACAGGGGGCCAACTATAATTCACCCCTCCACTTT.

The genes are TRBV2 and TRBJ1-2, with 7 bases that match TRBD1. The germline CDR1 and CDR2 sequences are SNHLY and FYNNEI. Losses at the gene ends were 0 bases for V and 8 bases for J; bases not matched to a gene: 12. CDR3 size: 16 residues. This CDR3 reads CASSEAATAIQGGYTF. CDR3 coding DNA: TGTGCCAGCAGTGAAGCAGCGACAGCTATACAGGGGGGCTACACCTTC.

The chain is built from TRBV11-2 and TRBJ2-3; possibly TRBD2 for D (7 bases). The CDR3 extends over 15 amino acids. Deletions cut 5 bases from V and 2 bases from J, with 14 bases between. Germline values: CDR1 SGHAT, CDR2 FQNNGV. The CDR3 bases are TGTGCCAGCAGCCCGTCGGGGGGCTACACAGATACGCAGTATTTT. Its protein is CASSPSGGYTDTQYF.

The chain combines TRBV11-2 with TRBJ1-1; D remains ambiguous. This CDR3 contains 13 residues. Germline V gene sequence: CDR1 SGHAT, CDR2 FQNNGV. V lost 1 base and J 4 bases, leaving 7 bases between the germline ends. For the CDR3, the DNA is TGTGCCAGCAGCTTAGGTCGGGGCACTGAAGCTTTCTTT. Its translation: CASSLGRGTEAFF.

The genes are TRBV28 and TRBJ1-2; a weak D match, TRBD1 (5 bases). The CDR3 is 13 residues long. In germline, CDR1 is MDHEN, CDR2 SYDVKM. Trimming took off 6 bases at V and 9 bases at J, with 17 bases between the two ends. This CDR3 reads CASSPPGDRRYTF. In DNA, the CDR3 is TGTGCCAGCAGCCCCCCGGGGGACCGTCGCTACACCTTC.

This chain connects TRBV27 to TRBJ2-1; 7 nucleotides match TRBD2. The CDR3 covers 14 residues. V lost 7 bases and J lost 1; bases outside the gene matches: 4. CDR1 and CDR2 (germline): MNHEY, SMNVEV (reference sequence). The CDR3 coding sequence is TGTGCCAGCACGGCCGGGGGGTCCTACAATGAGCAGTTCTTC. This encodes CASTAGGSYNEQFF.

This chain joins TRBV7-2 and TRBJ2-5, with 8 bases that match TRBD2. Germline V CDR1 and CDR2: SGHTA, FQGNSA. The CDR3 runs to 14 residues. Losses at the gene ends were 2 bases for V and 5 bases for J; bases not matched to a gene: 4. The CDR3, as DNA: TGTGCCAGCAGCTTACTGGAGCGGGGGGAGACCCAGTACTTC. This translates into CASSLLERGETQYF. The full variable domain, its missing parts supplied by reference TRBV7-2 and TRBJ2-5, is GAGVSQSPSNKVTEKGKDVELRCDPISGHTALYWYRQSLGQGLEFLIYFQGNSAPDKSGLPSDRFSAERTGGSVSTLTIQRTQQEDSAVYLCASSLLERGETQYFGPGTRLLVL.

This clone was seen a few times. This chain uses TRBV7-2 with TRBJ2-1, with D hard to call. Trimming cost V 3 bases and J 5 bases, with 8 bases left between them. The germline V gene encodes CDR1 SGHTA and CDR2 FQGNSA. The CDR3 extends over 13 amino acids. In DNA form, the CDR3 reads TGTGCCAGCAGCTTTGGGCCGAACAATGAGCAGTTCTTC. Amino acids: CASSFGPNNEQFF.

CDR3 bases: TGTGCCAGCAGCTTAGAGTCCGGACAGGCCTATGGCTACACCTTC. It codes for CASSLESGQAYGYTF. This sequence joins TRBV7-9 and TRBJ1-2, with 7 positions matching TRBD1. Per germline, CDR1 SEHNR and CDR2 FQNEAQ (reference sequence). V shed 1 base and J 4 bases; nucleotides not matched to a gene: 6. The CDR3 has 15 amino acids.

The chain uses TRBV7-9 and TRBJ1-1; 9 positions match TRBD1. CDR3 length: 14 residues. Unmatched junction bases numbered 8, after V lost 8 bases and J lost 4 bases. Looked up from germline, CDR1 is SEHNR and CDR2 is FQNEAQ (reference sequence). The CDR3 loop reads CASSTGGTSTEAFF. In DNA, the CDR3 is TGTGCCAGCTCCACAGGGGGCACGAGCACTGAAGCTTTCTTT.

This rearrangement joins TRBV27 to TRBJ1-1; weak D call: TRBD1 (6 bases). The CDR3 sequence is 15 residues long. The V gene's germline CDR1 is MNHEY and CDR2 SMNVEV (reference sequence). Trimming removed 4 bases at V and 7 bases at J, with 19 bases between. Written as DNA, the CDR3 is TGTGCCAGCAGTTCCCCGGACAGAGCAAGATTTGAAGCTTTCTTT. Translated: CASSSPDRARFEAFF.

The J gene is TRBJ1-2, the V gene TRBV19, with 9 bases that match TRBD1. With 9 bases clipped from V and 4 bases from J, the junction kept 15 bases outside the gene matches. Per germline, CDR1 LNHDA and CDR2 SQIVND (reference sequence). CDR3 length: 16 residues. CDR3 nucleotides: TGTGCCAGCCGACCCCCACGACAGGGGGGAATCTATGGCTACACCTTC. This gives the protein CASRPPRQGGIYGYTF.

This chain joins TRBV23-1 and TRBJ2-7; D might be TRBD1 (6 bases). TRBV23-1 is classed as an ORF, of uncertain function. V dropped 2 bases and J dropped 3 bases, with 23 bases sitting between them. The CDR3 spans 18 residues. The CDR3, as DNA: TGCGCCAGCAGTCAACTCAAATACGACCCCCAGGGGAACTACGAGCAGTACTTC. This gives the protein CASSQLKYDPQGNYEQYF.

The V and J genes are TRBV11-3 and TRBJ2-2; D uncertain. V was cut by 4 bases and J by 2 bases, with 8 bases left in between. This CDR3 contains 14 residues. CDR1 SGHNT and CDR2 YENEEA come from the germline V gene. The CDR3 coding sequence is TGTGCCAGCAGCTCGCGGAGCAACACCGGGGAGCTGTTTTTT. Its protein is CASSSRSNTGELFF.

This clone was seen only once. CDR3 sequence: CASSHRVYEQYF. The CDR3, as DNA: TGTGCCAGCAGTCACAGGGTGTACGAGCAGTACTTC. The chain carries TRBV2 and TRBJ2-7; possibly TRBD1 for D (6 bases). V lost 5 bases, J lost 4 bases, and 9 bases lay in between. This CDR3 is 12 amino acids long. From germline, CDR1 is SNHLY and CDR2 FYNNEI. Full variable domain (remainder filled in from reference TRBV2 and TRBJ2-7): EPEVTQTPSHQVTQMGQEVILRCVPISNHLYFYWYRQILGQKVEFLVSFYNNEISEKSEIFDDQFSVERPDGSNFTLKIRSTKLEDSAMYFCASSHRVYEQYFGPGTRLTVT.

The gene calls are TRBV5-5 and TRBJ1-5; D gene ambiguous. This CDR3 is built from 18 residues. The germline V gene encodes CDR1 SGHKS and CDR2 YYEKEE (reference sequence). The V end lost 5 bases, the J end lost 2 bases, and 23 bases lay between the germline ends. The CDR3 loop reads CASSSTVTQDLGNQPQHF. The CDR3, as DNA: TGTGCCAGCAGTTCAACCGTTACCCAGGATCTCGGCAATCAGCCCCAGCATTTT.

V is TRBV6-5 and J is TRBJ2-7; D is possibly TRBD1 (6 bases). The V gene's germline CDR1 is MNHEY and CDR2 SVGAGI. The V gene lost 6 bases and the J gene lost 3 bases, with 12 bases spanning the gap. The CDR3 contains 13 residues. In DNA, the CDR3 is TGTGCCAGCAGCCCGACAGGCGTCTACGAGCAGTACTTC. Protein: CASSPTGVYEQYF.

This clone turned up a few times. The genes are TRBV3-1 (or the pseudogene TRBV3-2) and TRBJ1-4; 9 nucleotides align to TRBD1. The germline CDR1 and CDR2 sequences are LGHDT and YNNKEL (reference sequence). V shed 5 bases and J 10 bases; nucleotides not matched to a gene: 8. The CDR3 length is 14 residues. The CDR3 sequence: CASSSRDRVGKLFF. CDR3 nucleotides: TGTGCCAGCAGCTCGCGGGACAGGGTTGGAAAACTGTTTTTT.

The chain links TRBV5-1 to TRBJ1-5; no clear D gene. The CDR3 is 14 amino acids. Germline CDR1 is SGHRS and CDR2 is YFSETQ. V was clipped by 0 bases and J by 5 bases, with 9 bases between them. CDR3 region: CASSLGRGDQPQHF. The CDR3 DNA reads TGCGCCAGCAGCTTGGGGCGGGGAGATCAGCCCCAGCATTTT.

The chain links TRBV6-5 to TRBJ1-2; D is perhaps TRBD1 (5 bases). The CDR3 sequence is 14 residues long. V lost 7 bases and J 4 bases, leaving 16 bases between the germline ends. Germline CDR1 and CDR2: MNHEY and SVGAGI. The CDR3 bases are TGTGCCAGCAAGGAGCTCCAGGGCGCCTATGGCTACACCTTC. Translating it yields CASKELQGAYGYTF.

The chain couples TRBV6-5 to TRBJ1-1; the D gene is possibly TRBD1 (6 bases). V lost 4 bases, J lost 1 base, and 10 bases lay in between. CDR3 size: 14 residues. Germline loops: CDR1 MNHEY, CDR2 SVGAGI. DNA of the CDR3: TGTGCCAGCAGTTCGGGAGGGGGGAACACTGAAGCTTTCTTT. Protein product: CASSSGGGNTEAFF.